Listed here are 14 T cell receptor beta chains from one sample, sequenced in a study of blood T cell repertoires in COVID-19. Here immunoSEQ multiplex PCR was the method, and the copy in TCRdb shows in-frame clones only, minus some. This sample yields 200,000 to 250,000 clones, of which more than 70% are seen a single time; about 2.1% belongs to the top ten. Sequencing input: PBMCs or T cells enriched from blood (not recorded which). The receptors derive from a woman aged 50 to 60 who had recovered from COVID-19.

The chain joins TRBV6-6 to TRBJ1-5; unclear D gene. The CDR3 has 12 residues. Trimming stripped 2 bases from V and 9 bases from J, with 8 bases between. Germline CDR1 and CDR2: MNHNY and SVGAGI (reference sequence). The CDR3 coding sequence is TGTGCCAGCAGTTACGGTCAGCGGCCCCAGCATTTT. This sequence encodes CASSYGQRPQHF.

The chain links TRBV7-8 to TRBJ2-5, with 10 positions matching TRBD1. J was trimmed by 9 bases and V by 5 bases; bases with no gene match: 9. The CDR3 totals 14 residues. Germline loops: CDR1 SGHVS, CDR2 FQNEAQ. The CDR3 loop is CASSPRQGARAQYF. The DNA of the CDR3 is TGTGCCAGCAGCCCAAGACAGGGGGCGAGGGCCCAGTACTTC. Using reference TRBV7-8 and TRBJ2-5 for the parts outside the CDR3, the full variable domain is GAGVSQSPRYKVAKRGQDVALRCDPISGHVSLFWYQQALGQGPEFLTYFQNEAQLDKSGLPSDRFFAERPEGSVSTLKIQRTQQEDSAVYLCASSPRQGARAQYFGPGTRLLVL.

V usage is TRBV5-1 and J usage is TRBJ1-2; tentatively, D is TRBD1 (5 bases). The germline V and J ends were trimmed by 0 bases and 5 bases, with 14 bases remaining between them. Germline CDR1 is SGHRS and CDR2 is YFSETQ. The CDR3 has 15 amino acids. The CDR3 DNA reads TGCGCCAGCAGCTTGGGGAGCAGGGAAGGTTATGGCTACACCTTC. Translating it yields CASSLGSREGYGYTF.

Here the CDR3 reads CASTTSVTDTQYF. The CDR3 nucleotides are TGCGCCAGCACCACATCAGTCACAGATACGCAGTATTTT. The chain joins TRBV10-2 to TRBJ2-3; D remains ambiguous. The germline V gene has CDR1 WSHSY and CDR2 SAAADI. V was cut by 7 bases and J by 2 bases, with 10 bases left in between. The CDR3 consists of 13 residues.

This clone came up once. This sequence joins TRBV11-3 and TRBJ2-1, with unresolved D. Trimming left V 4 bases short and J 1 base short, with 5 bases between. The CDR3 covers 13 residues. The germline CDR1 and CDR2 sequences are SGHNT and YENEEA. The CDR3 nucleotides read TGTGCCAGCAGCTCCTATTCCTACAATGAGCAGTTCTTC. Translated: CASSSYSYNEQFF.

The rearrangement links TRBV10-3 to TRBJ2-2; D is perhaps TRBD2 (5 bases). In germline, CDR1 is ENHRY, CDR2 SYGVKD. The V gene lost 4 bases and the J gene lost 2 bases, with 17 bases spanning the gap. This CDR3 has 17 residues. The CDR3 nucleotides are TGTGCCATCAGTGCCCGGGGTGGAGAGGTTAACACCGGGGAGCTGTTTTTT. It specifies CAISARGGEVNTGELFF.

V and J are TRBV21-1 and TRBJ2-1; no check of the table's D call, TRBD2, against the DNA was made. TRBV21-1 is given as a pseudogene. The CDR3 totals 17 residues. CDR3 sequence (DNA): TGTGCCAATATGGGCGGGAGGGCGTCCTTTTCCTACAATGAGCAGTTCTTC. The encoded protein is CANMGGRASFSYNEQFF.

The chain carries TRBV9 and TRBJ2-1; possible D gene TRBD1, 6 bases. Deletions cut 4 bases from V and 6 bases from J, with 20 bases between. This CDR3 spans 16 amino acids. The germline V gene encodes CDR1 SGDLS and CDR2 YYNGEE. The CDR3 coding sequence is TGTGCCAGCAGCCTCAGGATCTCTCGAGGGGGCAATGAGCAGTTCTTC. This sequence encodes CASSLRISRGGNEQFF.

This clone was observed a handful of times. CDR3 protein: CASSTRESGGDLNEQFF. The CDR3 DNA reads as TGTGCCAGTAGTACGAGGGAAAGCGGGGGGGATCTCAATGAGCAGTTCTTC. This chain links TRBV19 with TRBJ2-1; TRBD2 aligns across 10 bases. J was trimmed by 6 bases and V by 4 bases; bases with no gene match: 12. Germline lookup yields CDR1 LNHDA and CDR2 SQIVND (reference sequence). This CDR3 comprises 17 residues.

Only one count was recorded for this clone. The chain combines TRBV6-6 with TRBJ2-7; tentative D call: TRBD1 (5 bases). The ends were cut back, 5 bases at V and 5 bases at J, with 25 bases in the middle. The CDR3 spans 17 residues. Germline CDR1 and CDR2: MNHNY and SVGAGI (reference sequence). CDR3 in amino acids: CASSLPSEVGRVDEQYF. The DNA for the CDR3 is TGTGCCAGCAGTCTGCCGAGTGAAGTGGGGCGCGTCGACGAGCAGTACTTC.

The rearrangement uses TRBV4-1 and TRBJ1-5, with D possibly matching TRBD1 (5 bases). V shed 5 bases and J shed 6 bases, with 20 bases lying between them. Germline assignment: CDR1 MGHRA and CDR2 YSYEKL. The CDR3 covers 16 residues. In DNA, the CDR3 is TGCGCCAGCAGCTCAGAACCCGCGGGGGTTTTTCAGCCCCAGCATTTT. Translating gives CASSSEPAGVFQPQHF.

The chain is built from TRBV7-9 and TRBJ1-2, with D uncertain. Germline CDR1 and CDR2: SEHNR and FQNEAQ (reference sequence). V was cut by 4 bases and J by 4 bases, with 10 bases left in between. CDR3 size: 13 residues. CDR3 amino acids: CASSSQDIYGYTF. CDR3 nucleotides: TGTGCCAGCAGCTCTCAGGATATCTATGGCTACACCTTC.

V and J are TRBV24-1 and TRBJ1-5; 12 bases are shared with TRBD1. This CDR3 has 16 residues. CDR1 is KGHDR, CDR2 SFDVKD, per germline. V was clipped by 3 bases and J by 6 bases; unmatched bases: 5. The CDR3 is CATSDRDRGRIQPQHF. The CDR3 DNA reads as TGTGCCACCAGTGATCGGGACAGGGGGCGGATTCAGCCCCAGCATTTT.

The chain joins TRBV19 to TRBJ1-5, with 8 bases aligning to TRBD1. The germline CDR1 and CDR2 sequences are LNHDA and SQIVND (reference sequence). The trim removed 5 bases at V and 7 bases at J, leaving 4 bases unmatched. This CDR3 region has 13 residues. CDR3 DNA sequence: TGTGCCAGTAGTTATGGACAGGGACAGCCCCAGCATTTT. Its protein is CASSYGQGQPQHF.